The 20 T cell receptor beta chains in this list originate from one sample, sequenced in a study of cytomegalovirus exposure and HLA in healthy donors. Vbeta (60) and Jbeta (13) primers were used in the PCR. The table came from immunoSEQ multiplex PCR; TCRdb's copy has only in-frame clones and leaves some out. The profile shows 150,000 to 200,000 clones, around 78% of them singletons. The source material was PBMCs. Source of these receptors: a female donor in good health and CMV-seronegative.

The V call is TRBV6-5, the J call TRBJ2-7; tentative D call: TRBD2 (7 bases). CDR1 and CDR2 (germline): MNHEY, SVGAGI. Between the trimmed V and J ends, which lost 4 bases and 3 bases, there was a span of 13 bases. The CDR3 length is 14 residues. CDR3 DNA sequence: TGTGCCAGCAGTTTGGGGAGGGGGAGCTACGAGCAGTACTTC. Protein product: CASSLGRGSYEQYF.

The DNA of the CDR3 is TGTGCCAGTAGTATAGGGGGGCTGGGGGCTCGGGAGCAGTTCTTC. This translates into CASSIGGLGAREQFF. This chain joins TRBV19 and TRBJ2-1, with a tentative D call TRBD1 (6 bases). The CDR3 spans 15 residues. V dropped 1 base and J dropped 10 bases, with 17 bases sitting between them. Germline CDR1 is LNHDA and CDR2 is SQIVND (reference sequence).

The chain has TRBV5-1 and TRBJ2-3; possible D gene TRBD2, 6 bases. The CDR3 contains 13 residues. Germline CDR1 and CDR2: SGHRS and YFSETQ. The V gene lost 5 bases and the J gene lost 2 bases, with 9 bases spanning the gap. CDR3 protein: CASRDYPTDTQYF. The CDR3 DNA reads TGCGCCAGCAGGGACTACCCCACAGATACGCAGTATTTT.

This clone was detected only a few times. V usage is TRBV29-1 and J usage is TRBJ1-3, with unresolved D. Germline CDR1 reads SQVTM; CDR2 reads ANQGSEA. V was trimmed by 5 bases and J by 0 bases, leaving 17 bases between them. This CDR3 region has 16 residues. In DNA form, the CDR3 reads TGCAGCGTTTCCCGCGGTTCTGTCAGCTCTGGAAACACCATATATTTT. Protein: CSVSRGSVSSGNTIYF.

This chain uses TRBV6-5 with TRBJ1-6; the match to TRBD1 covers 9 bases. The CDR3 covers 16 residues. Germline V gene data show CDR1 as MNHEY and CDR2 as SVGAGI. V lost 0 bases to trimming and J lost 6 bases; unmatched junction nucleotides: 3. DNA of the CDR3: TGTGCCAGCAGTTACTCGGGGACAGGGCGTAATTCACCCCTCCACTTT. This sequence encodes CASSYSGTGRNSPLHF.

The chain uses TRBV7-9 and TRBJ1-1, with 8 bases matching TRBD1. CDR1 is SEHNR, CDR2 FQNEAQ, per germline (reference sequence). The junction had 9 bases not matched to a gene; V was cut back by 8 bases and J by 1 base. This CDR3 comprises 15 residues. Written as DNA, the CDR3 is TGTGCCAGCCCCGTCCAGGGGGCCCCGAACACTGAAGCTTTCTTT. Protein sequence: CASPVQGAPNTEAFF.

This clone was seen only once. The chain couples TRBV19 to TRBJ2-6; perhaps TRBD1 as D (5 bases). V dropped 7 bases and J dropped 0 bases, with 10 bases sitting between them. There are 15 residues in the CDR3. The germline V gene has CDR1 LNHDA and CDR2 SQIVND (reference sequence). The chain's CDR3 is CASKGMFSGANVLTF. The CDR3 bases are TGTGCCAGTAAGGGGATGTTCTCTGGGGCCAACGTCCTGACTTTC.

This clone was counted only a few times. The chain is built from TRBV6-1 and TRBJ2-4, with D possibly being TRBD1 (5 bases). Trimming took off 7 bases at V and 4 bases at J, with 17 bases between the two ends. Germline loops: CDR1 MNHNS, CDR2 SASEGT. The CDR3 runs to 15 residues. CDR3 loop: CASTVNRAGKNIQYF. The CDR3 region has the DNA TGTGCCAGCACCGTTAATCGGGCAGGGAAAAACATTCAGTACTTC.

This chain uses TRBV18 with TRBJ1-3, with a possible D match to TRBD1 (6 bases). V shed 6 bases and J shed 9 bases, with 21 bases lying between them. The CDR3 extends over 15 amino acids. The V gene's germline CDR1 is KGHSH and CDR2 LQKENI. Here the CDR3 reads CASSPADQGGSTIYF. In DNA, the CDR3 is TGTGCCAGCTCCCCGGCGGATCAAGGGGGATCCACCATATATTTT. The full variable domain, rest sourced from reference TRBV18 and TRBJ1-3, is NAGVMQNPRHLVRRRGQEARLRCSPMKGHSHVYWYRQLPEEGLKFMVYLQKENIIDESGMPKERFSAEFPKEGPSILRIQQVVRGDSAAYFCASSPADQGGSTIYFGEGSWLTVV.

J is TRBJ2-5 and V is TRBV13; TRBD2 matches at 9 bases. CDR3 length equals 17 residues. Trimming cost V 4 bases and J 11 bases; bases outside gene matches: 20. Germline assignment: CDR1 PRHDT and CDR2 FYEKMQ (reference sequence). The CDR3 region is CASSYQGWGREGGEQYF. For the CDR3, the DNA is TGTGCCAGCAGCTACCAAGGGTGGGGGCGGGAGGGAGGGGAGCAGTACTTC.

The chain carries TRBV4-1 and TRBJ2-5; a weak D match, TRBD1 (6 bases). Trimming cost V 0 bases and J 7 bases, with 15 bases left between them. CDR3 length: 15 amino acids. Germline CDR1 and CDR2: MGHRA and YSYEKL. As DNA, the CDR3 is TGCGCCAGCAGCCAAGACAGGGGTGCGGTAGGGACCCAGTACTTC. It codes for CASSQDRGAVGTQYF.

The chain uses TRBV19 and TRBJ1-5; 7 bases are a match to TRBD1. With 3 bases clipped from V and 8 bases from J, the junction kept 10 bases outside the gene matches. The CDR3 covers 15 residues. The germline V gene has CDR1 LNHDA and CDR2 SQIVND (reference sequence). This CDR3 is CASSIDRAGSKPQHF. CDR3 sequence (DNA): TGTGCCAGTAGTATCGACAGGGCCGGATCAAAGCCCCAGCATTTT. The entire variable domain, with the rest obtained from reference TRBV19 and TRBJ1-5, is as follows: DGGITQSPKYLFRKEGQNVTLSCEQNLNHDAMYWYRQDPGQGLRLIYYSQIVNDFQKGDIAEGYSVSREKKESFPLTVTSAQKNPTAFYLCASSIDRAGSKPQHFGDGTRLSIL.

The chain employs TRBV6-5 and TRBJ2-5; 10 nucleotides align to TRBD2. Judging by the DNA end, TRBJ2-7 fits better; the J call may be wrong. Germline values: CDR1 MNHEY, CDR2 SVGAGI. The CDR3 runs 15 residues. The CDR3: CASRPTAGGPHEQYF. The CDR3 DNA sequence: TGTGCCAGCAGACCAACAGCGGGAGGGCCCCACGAGCAGTACTTC.

For the CDR3, the DNA is TGTGCCAGCAGCCAGGGGTCCGGGGAGCTGTTTTTT. Translating it yields CASSQGSGELFF. This chain connects TRBV7-9 to TRBJ2-2; tentatively, D is TRBD1 (6 bases). The germline V and J ends were trimmed by 5 bases and 6 bases, with 7 bases remaining between them. This CDR3 is 12 amino acids long. The germline gives CDR1 SEHNR, CDR2 FQNEAQ (reference sequence).

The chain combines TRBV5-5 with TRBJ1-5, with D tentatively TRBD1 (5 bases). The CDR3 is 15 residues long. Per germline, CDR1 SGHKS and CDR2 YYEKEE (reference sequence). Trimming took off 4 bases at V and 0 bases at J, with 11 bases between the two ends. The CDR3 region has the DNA TGTGCCAGCAGCATTGGGGGGGATAGCAATCAGCCCCAGCATTTT. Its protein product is CASSIGGDSNQPQHF.

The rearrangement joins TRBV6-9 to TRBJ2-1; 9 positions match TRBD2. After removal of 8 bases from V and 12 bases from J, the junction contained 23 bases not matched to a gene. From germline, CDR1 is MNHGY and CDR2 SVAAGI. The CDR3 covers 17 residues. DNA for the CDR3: TGTGCCAGCGAGCTTAGAACGGTTTCGCGGGAGGGTAGATGGCAGTTCTTC. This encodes CASELRTVSREGRWQFF.

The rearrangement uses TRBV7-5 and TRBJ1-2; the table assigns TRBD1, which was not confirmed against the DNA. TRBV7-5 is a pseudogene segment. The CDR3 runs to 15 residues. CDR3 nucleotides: TGTGTCAGAAGCTCCTCACCCTACAGGGGGCCTGGCTACACCTTC. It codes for CVRSSSPYRGPGYTF.

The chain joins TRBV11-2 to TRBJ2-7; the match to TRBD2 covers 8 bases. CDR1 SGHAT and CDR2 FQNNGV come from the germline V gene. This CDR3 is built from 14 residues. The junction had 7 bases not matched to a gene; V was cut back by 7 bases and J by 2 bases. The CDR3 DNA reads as TGTGCCAGCACCCGGGGGGGAGCCGCCTACGAGCAGTACTTC. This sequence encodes CASTRGGAAYEQYF.

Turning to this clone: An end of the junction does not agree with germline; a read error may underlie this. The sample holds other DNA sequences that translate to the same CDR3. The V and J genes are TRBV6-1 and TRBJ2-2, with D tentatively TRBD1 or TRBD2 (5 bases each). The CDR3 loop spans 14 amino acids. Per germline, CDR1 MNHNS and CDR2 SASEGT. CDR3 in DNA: TGCGCCAGCAGGGCGGGTACGACCGCCGGGGAGCTGTTTTTT. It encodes CASRAGTTAGELFF.

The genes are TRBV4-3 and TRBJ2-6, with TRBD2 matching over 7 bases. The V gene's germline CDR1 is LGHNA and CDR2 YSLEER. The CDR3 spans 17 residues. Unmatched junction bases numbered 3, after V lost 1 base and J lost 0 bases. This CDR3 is CASSQGLAYSGANVLTF. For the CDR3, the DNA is TGCGCCAGCAGCCAAGGACTAGCCTACTCTGGGGCCAACGTCCTGACTTTC.